This T cell receptor (beta chain) came from a study of blood T cell repertoires in COVID-19. The overall study: Sources were T cells, B-cell-depleted T cells, or PBMCs; the material itself was cDNA or gDNA.

In Seattle, patients joined the study during active infection and were tracked longitudinally. Repertoires were generated with immunoSEQ multiplex PCR, while TCRdb's copy carries only in-frame clones and drops some. In the table there are over 200,000 clones, 70% to 85% of which are singletons. This CDR3 comprises 17 residues. Looked up from germline, CDR1 is LGHDT and CDR2 is YNNKEL (reference sequence). Trimming removed 1 base from V and 3 bases from J, with 15 bases in between. The chain combines TRBV3-1 (or the pseudogene TRBV3-2) with TRBJ2-2; TRBD1 might be the D (5 bases). Material: peripheral blood. The source of this sequence is a woman aged 80 or over with COVID-19, enrolled during active disease. CDR3 sequence (DNA): TGTGCCAGCAGCCAAGGTGGGCAGGGATCGTACACCGGGGAGCTGTTTTTT. It codes for CASSQGGQGSYTGELFF.